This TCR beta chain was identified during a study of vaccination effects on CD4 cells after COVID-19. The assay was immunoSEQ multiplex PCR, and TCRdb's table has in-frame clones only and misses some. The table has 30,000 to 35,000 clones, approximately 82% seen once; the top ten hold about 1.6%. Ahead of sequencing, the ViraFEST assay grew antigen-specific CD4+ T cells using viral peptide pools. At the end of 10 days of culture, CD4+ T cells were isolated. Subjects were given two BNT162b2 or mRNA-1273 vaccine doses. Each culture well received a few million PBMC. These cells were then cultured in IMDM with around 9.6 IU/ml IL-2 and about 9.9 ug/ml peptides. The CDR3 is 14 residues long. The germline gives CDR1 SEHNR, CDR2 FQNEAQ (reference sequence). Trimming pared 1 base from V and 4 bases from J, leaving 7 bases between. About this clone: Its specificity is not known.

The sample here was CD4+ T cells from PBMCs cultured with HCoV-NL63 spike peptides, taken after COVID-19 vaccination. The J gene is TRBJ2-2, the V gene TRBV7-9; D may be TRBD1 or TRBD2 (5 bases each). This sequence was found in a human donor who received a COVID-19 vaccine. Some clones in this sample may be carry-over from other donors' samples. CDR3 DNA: TGTGCCAGCAGCTTAGGGGGGATCACCGGGGAGCTGTTTTTT. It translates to CASSLGGITGELFF.